The clone carrying this TCR beta chain appeared once. In the original workflow: How many nucleated cells were present was estimated from reference gene primer amplification. Only in-frame clones appear in the TCRdb table, and some are missing; sequencing was by immunoSEQ multiplex PCR. The D gene and trimming were derived from the DNA, and the V and J assignments and clone size from that table. The sample has about 250,000 clones; around nine tenths are singletons. The data were taken from a study of blood T cell repertoires in COVID-19. Across the study: The cDNA or gDNA used as material had been derived from T cells, B-cell-depleted T cells, or PBMCs.

Participants reported their clinical history, and cohort assignment relied on those reports. The study counted Cohort 3 donors as recovered given two negative PCRs, clearance, or symptom resolution. V lost 6 bases, J lost 4 bases, and 10 bases lay in between. Germline V gene lookup returns CDR1 LNHNV and CDR2 YYDKDF (reference sequence). The CDR3 covers 13 residues. This receptor was taken from a man in his forties who had recovered from COVID-19. The rearrangement links TRBV15 to TRBJ1-5; D might be TRBD1 (5 bases). The material sequenced was PBMCs or T cells enriched from blood (not recorded which). CDR3 sequence (DNA): TGTGCCACCAGGCAGGGTTTGAATCAGCCCCAGCATTTT. This sequence encodes CATRQGLNQPQHF.